This TCR beta chain stems from a study of CD8+ T cells in alopecia areata. V lost 6 bases and J 0 bases, leaving 8 bases between the germline ends. Germline V lookup: CDR1 SQVTM, CDR2 ANQGSEA. The CDR3 has 12 residues. cDNA prepared by RNA extraction and subsequent reverse transcription served as the template for sequencing. The assay was immunoSEQ multiplex PCR, and TCRdb's table has in-frame clones only and misses some. The sample lists around 210,000 clones; just over 55% were seen once. It was from PBMCs that CD4+ and CD8+ T cells were sorted. The specimen was CD8+ T cells sorted from blood. The origin of this receptor is a human donor in good health. The gene calls are TRBV29-1 and TRBJ1-2, with D hard to call. The CDR3 DNA follows: TGCAGCGTCTTGGTGTCTAACTATGGCTACACCTTC. Encoded protein: CSVLVSNYGYTF.